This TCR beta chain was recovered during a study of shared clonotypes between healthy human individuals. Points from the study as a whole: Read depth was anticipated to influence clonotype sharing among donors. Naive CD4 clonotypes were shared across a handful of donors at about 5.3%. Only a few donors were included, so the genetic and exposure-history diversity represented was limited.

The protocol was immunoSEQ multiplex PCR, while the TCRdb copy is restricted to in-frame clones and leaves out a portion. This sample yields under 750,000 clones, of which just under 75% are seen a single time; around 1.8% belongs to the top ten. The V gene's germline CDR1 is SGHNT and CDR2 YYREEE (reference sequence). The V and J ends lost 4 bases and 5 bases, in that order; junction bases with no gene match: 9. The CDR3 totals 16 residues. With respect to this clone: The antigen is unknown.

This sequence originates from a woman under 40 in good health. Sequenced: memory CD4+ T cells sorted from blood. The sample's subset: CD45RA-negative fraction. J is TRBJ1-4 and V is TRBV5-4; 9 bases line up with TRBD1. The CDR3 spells CASSPAGTGTNEKLFF. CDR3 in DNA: TGTGCCAGCAGCCCCGCCGGGACAGGGACAAATGAAAAACTGTTTTTT.